The 29 T cell receptor beta chains below were found in one sample sequenced in a study of T cell repertoires in cytomegalovirus infection. In TCRdb, the reads were re-called with MiXCR into one record per CDR3 protein. The sample lists over 100,000 distinct CDR3 sequences; about 30% were seen once. Which antigens these TCRs recognize remains unknown. The sample here was CD8+ T cells from cultured PBMCs, taken from culture after CMV antigen stimulation. The receptor source for this set is a human donor in good health (CMV status not recorded). Some clones in this sample may be carry-over from other donors' samples.

On this clonotype: One junction end disagrees with the germline gene, perhaps due to a read error. The genes are TRBV10-3 and TRBJ2-1, with TRBD2 identical over 15 bases. This CDR3 contains 18 residues. In germline, CDR1 is ENHRY, CDR2 SYGVKD. The CDR3 sequence: CAISEPGTSGGPYNEQFF. In DNA, the CDR3 is TGTGCCATTAGTGAGCCTGGGACTAGCGGGGGGCCTTACAATGAGCAGTTCTTC.

This clonotype was detected only a few times. The J gene is TRBJ2-7, the V gene TRBV11-2; 9 bases are a match to TRBD1. Germline V lookup: CDR1 SGHAT, CDR2 FQNNGV. The J segment lost 5 bases and the V segment lost 5 bases, leaving 7 bases of the junction unmatched. The CDR3 sequence is 14 residues long. DNA for the CDR3: TGTGCCAGCAGCGTCCGGGACAGGGTACACGAGCAGTACTTC. Translating gives CASSVRDRVHEQYF.

This clonotype was detected many times. The V call is TRBV12-3 or TRBV12-4, the J call TRBJ1-1; 9 bases agree with TRBD1. V lost 6 bases, J lost 4 bases, and 3 bases stayed unmatched. CDR3 size: 13 residues. DNA of the CDR3: TGTGCCAGCAGCCGACAGGGGGTCACTGAAGCTTTCTTT. Its translation: CASSRQGVTEAFF.

The chain couples TRBV6-6 to TRBJ1-5; TRBD1 is a possible D gene (5 bases). Per the germline V gene, CDR1 is MNHNY and CDR2 is SVGAGI (reference sequence). The CDR3 runs to 15 residues. V was shortened by 8 bases and J by 2 bases, with 16 bases between the two germline ends. The CDR3 sequence is CASGLTQVGNQPQHF. As DNA, the CDR3 is TGTGCCAGCGGATTAACACAGGTTGGCAATCAGCCCCAGCATTTT.

Comments on this clonotype: A much larger clone is a single base away; this may be a read error. The rearrangement joins TRBV7-8 to TRBJ2-2, with a tentative D call TRBD2 (6 bases). V lost 10 bases, J lost 8 bases, and 17 bases lay in between. Looked up from germline, CDR1 is SGHVS and CDR2 is FQNEAQ. The CDR3 has 13 residues. The DNA for the CDR3 is TGTGCCAATATAGTGGGGGGATCAGGGGAGCTGTTTTTT. This encodes CANIVGGSGELFF.

This clonotype occurred a few times. The chain uses TRBV27 and TRBJ2-2; D unresolved. Trimming pared 4 bases from V and 4 bases from J, leaving 4 bases between. This CDR3 is 12 amino acids long. The V gene's germline CDR1 is MNHEY and CDR2 SMNVEV (reference sequence). For the CDR3, the DNA is TGTGCCAGCAGTTCAGTCACCGGGGAGCTGTTTTTT. Translated, it gives CASSSVTGELFF.

This clonotype was counted at least ten times. The chain carries TRBV7-6 and TRBJ2-7, with TRBD1 as a possible D gene (6 bases). Germline V gene sequence: CDR1 SGHVS, CDR2 FNYEAQ. The CDR3 is 14 residues long. Deletions cut 5 bases from V and 2 bases from J, with 13 bases between. The CDR3 region has the DNA TGTGCCAGCAGCCCTACAGGGTTCACCTACGAGCAGTACTTC. Translation gives CASSPTGFTYEQYF.

This clonotype was seen only a few times. The chain joins TRBV12-3 or TRBV12-4 to TRBJ1-5, with D uncertain. V shed 6 bases and J shed 2 bases, with 14 bases lying between them. CDR3 size: 15 residues. The CDR3 spells CASSRGEWGNQPQHF. CDR3 nucleotide sequence: TGTGCCAGCAGCCGGGGTGAGTGGGGCAATCAGCCCCAGCATTTT.

This sequence joins TRBV3-1 and TRBJ1-5, with D unresolved. The germline V gene has CDR1 LGHDT and CDR2 YNNKEL (reference sequence). V was clipped by 0 bases and J by 4 bases, with 13 bases between them. This CDR3 region has 16 residues. The CDR3 region has the DNA TGTGCCAGCAGCCAAGAGCCGCCAACGGGAAATCAGCCCCAGCATTTT. It encodes CASSQEPPTGNQPQHF.

The chain uses TRBV2 and TRBJ1-6; a possible D gene is TRBD1 (6 bases). CDR3 size: 17 residues. Trimming left V 5 bases short and J 4 bases short, with 18 bases between. Germline assignment: CDR1 SNHLY and CDR2 FYNNEI. CDR3 DNA: TGTGCCAGCAGTACAGCCCCGGGGGGCCCTTATAATTCACCCCTCCACTTT. Its protein product is CASSTAPGGPYNSPLHF. The full variable domain, in which reference TRBV2 and TRBJ1-6 provide the parts outside the CDR3, is EPEVTQTPSHQVTQMGQEVILRCVPISNHLYFYWYRQILGQKVEFLVSFYNNEISEKSEIFDDQFSVERPDGSNFTLKIRSTKLEDSAMYFCASSTAPGGPYNSPLHFGNGTRLTVT.

In this sample, this clonotype turned up many times. The chain carries TRBV7-8 and TRBJ1-6; D call uncertain. The V end lost 1 base, the J end lost 0 bases, and 10 bases lay between the germline ends. The CDR3 runs to 17 residues. Germline CDR1 SGHVS, CDR2 FQNEAQ. CDR3 bases: TGTGCCAGCAGCTTAGAACCGACGAGCTCCTATAATTCACCCCTCCACTTT. Amino acid sequence: CASSLEPTSSYNSPLHF.

The J gene is TRBJ1-6, the V gene TRBV5-4, with 7 bases that match TRBD1. Trimming at V came to 3 bases and at J to 16 bases, leaving 4 bases not matched to a gene. The CDR3 has 11 amino acids. CDR1 is SGHNT and CDR2 is YYREEE in the germline V gene (reference sequence). CDR3 sequence (DNA): TGTGCCAGCAGCTCAGGACAGGCACTCCACTTT. Translated: CASSSGQALHF.

This sequence joins TRBV6-2 or TRBV6-3 and TRBJ2-3, with 8 bases fitting TRBD2. The CDR3 has 15 amino acids. The J segment lost 3 bases and the V segment lost 4 bases, leaving 6 bases of the junction unmatched. CDR1 and CDR2 from the germline V gene are MNHEY and SVGEGT. The CDR3: CASSFKTSVTDTQYF. CDR3 coding DNA: TGTGCCAGCAGTTTCAAGACTAGCGTTACAGATACGCAGTATTTT.

V usage is TRBV6-2 or TRBV6-3 and J usage is TRBJ2-5; 12 bases are shared with TRBD2. The CDR3 covers 18 residues. Trimming removed 0 bases from V and 2 bases from J; junction bases left unmatched: 7. The germline gives CDR1 MNHEY, CDR2 SVGEGT. The CDR3 is CASSYSSVGLAGQETQYF. The CDR3 bases are TGTGCCAGCAGTTACTCGAGTGTCGGACTAGCGGGACAAGAGACCCAGTACTTC.

The chain is built from TRBV5-6 and TRBJ1-1; D is ambiguous. CDR1 and CDR2 from the germline V gene are SGHDT and YYEEEE. Trimming stripped 7 bases from V and 4 bases from J, with 14 bases between. The length of the CDR3 is 13 residues. As DNA, the CDR3 is TGTGCCAGCCGGCGGGCGGGCGCCACTGAAGCTTTCTTT. It is translated as CASRRAGATEAFF.

The chain has TRBV6-6 and TRBJ2-1, with a possible D match to TRBD1 (6 bases). The CDR3 spans 17 residues. V was shortened by 3 bases and J by 1 base, with 16 bases between the two germline ends. CDR1 and CDR2 from the germline V gene are MNHNY and SVGAGI (reference sequence). The CDR3 loop is CASSYYFRDKSYNEQFF. Here the CDR3 DNA reads TGTGCCAGCAGTTATTACTTCCGGGACAAGTCCTACAATGAGCAGTTCTTC.

With respect to this clonotype: A read error may account for a junction end that differs from germline. The chain uses TRBV28 and TRBJ1-5; 7 positions match TRBD1. Per germline, CDR1 MDHEN and CDR2 SYDVKM. This CDR3 has 12 amino acids. The CDR3: CVSSPGGQPQHF. The CDR3 DNA sequence: TGTGTCAGCAGCCCAGGGGGTCAGCCCCAGCATTTT.

This clonotype was picked up a small number of times. J is TRBJ2-1 and V is TRBV19; 8 bases are a match to TRBD2. V shed 0 bases, J shed 5 bases, and the junction held 12 bases outside the gene matches. This CDR3 has 18 residues. CDR1 is LNHDA and CDR2 is SQIVND in the germline V gene (reference sequence). CDR3 sequence (DNA): TGTGCCAGTAGTATAGATCTATCGGCGGGGGGAGGTCACAATGAGCAGTTCTTC. This sequence encodes CASSIDLSAGGGHNEQFF.

The rearrangement joins TRBV27 to TRBJ1-3; TRBD1 might be the D (6 bases). Between the trimmed V and J ends, which lost 3 bases and 4 bases, there was a span of 13 bases. CDR1 and CDR2 from the germline V gene are MNHEY and SMNVEV (reference sequence). The CDR3 totals 15 residues. This CDR3 reads CASSFGTGPGNTIYF. DNA for the CDR3: TGTGCCAGCAGTTTTGGTACAGGGCCAGGAAACACCATATATTTT.

This chain joins TRBV2 and TRBJ2-7; no reliable D call. Germline V CDR1 and CDR2: SNHLY, FYNNEI. V was clipped by 0 bases and J by 4 bases, with 7 bases between them. This CDR3 is 13 amino acids long. The CDR3 sequence: CASSEALHYEQYF. DNA of the CDR3: TGTGCCAGCAGTGAAGCGCTCCATTACGAGCAGTACTTC.

This clonotype was detected ten times or more. The chain joins TRBV3-1 to TRBJ2-1, with D tentatively TRBD1 or TRBD2 (5 bases each). The CDR3 is made up of 16 amino acids. In germline, CDR1 is LGHDT, CDR2 YNNKEL (reference sequence). The germline V and J ends were trimmed by 1 base and 5 bases, with 15 bases remaining between them. DNA of the CDR3: TGTGCCAGCAGCCAAGGGTTCAGCGGACAAAACAATGAGCAGTTCTTC. It yields the protein CASSQGFSGQNNEQFF.

Concerning this clonotype itself: A much larger clone lies one base from this, so it may be a read error. The chain links TRBV7-9 to TRBJ2-2; the D gene is possibly TRBD1 (6 bases). The CDR3 extends over 17 amino acids. CDR1 and CDR2 from the germline V gene are SEHNR and FQNEAQ (reference sequence). V lost 4 bases and J lost 1, with 16 bases in between. The CDR3 here is CASSSEIGQMNTGELFF. The CDR3 DNA reads as TGTGCCAGCAGCTCGGAAATAGGACAGATGAACACCGGGGAGCTGTTTTTT.

This clonotype has ten or more counts. The chain combines TRBV7-8 with TRBJ2-1; maybe TRBD2 (5 bases). Germline CDR1 and CDR2: SGHVS and FQNEAQ. The CDR3 totals 13 residues. V lost 2 bases, J lost 8 bases, and 10 bases lay in between. The CDR3 nucleotides read TGTGCCAGCAGCTTAATCCCCGGGGATGAGCAGTTCTTC. As protein: CASSLIPGDEQFF.

V usage is TRBV27 and J usage is TRBJ2-1; D call uncertain. The V gene's germline CDR1 is MNHEY and CDR2 SMNVEV (reference sequence). The V end lost 6 bases, the J end lost 8 bases, and 23 bases lay between the germline ends. This CDR3 comprises 16 residues. The CDR3 DNA reads TGTGCCAGCAGGCCCCCCGGGCCAATGTCGTTCGATGAGCAGTTCTTC. Protein product: CASRPPGPMSFDEQFF.

The chain joins TRBV2 to TRBJ2-1; D gene unclear. There are 14 residues in the CDR3. Germline assignment: CDR1 SNHLY and CDR2 FYNNEI. The ends were cut back, 0 bases at V and 5 bases at J, with 8 bases in the middle. For the CDR3, the DNA is TGTGCCAGCAGTGAAGCCAGCCAAAACAATGAGCAGTTCTTC. It yields the protein CASSEASQNNEQFF.

Details on this clonotype: This sequence may be a read error, since a much larger clone differs from it by one base. The chain couples TRBV12-5 to TRBJ2-5; maybe TRBD2 (6 bases). Per germline, CDR1 LGHNT and CDR2 FRNRAP. The CDR3 is made up of 13 amino acids. DNA for the CDR3: TGTGCTAGTGGTTGGGGGGATGAAGAGACCCGGTACTTC. It encodes CASGWGDEETRYF.

This clonotype turned up a few times. CDR3 sequence reads: CSVGRAGRTDTQYF. The CDR3 DNA reads as TGCAGCGTTGGGAGGGCAGGACGCACAGATACGCAGTATTTT. The chain recombines TRBV29-1 with TRBJ2-3; TRBD2 might be the D (6 bases). This CDR3 spans 14 amino acids. Germline CDR1 is SQVTM and CDR2 is ANQGSEA. Deletions cut 4 bases from V and 1 base from J, with 12 bases between.

This clonotype has just a few counts. The V gene is TRBV12-3 or TRBV12-4, the J gene TRBJ2-5; D remains ambiguous. This CDR3 has 12 residues. The V end lost 1 base, the J end lost 3 bases, and 3 bases lay between the germline ends. The CDR3 sequence is CASSLGEETQYF. CDR3 bases: TGTGCCAGCAGTTTAGGCGAAGAGACCCAGTACTTC.

The chain recombines TRBV19 with TRBJ1-1; 7 bases agree with TRBD1. The CDR3 contains 12 residues. Germline trimming cut 7 bases from V and 11 bases from J; bases unmatched to any gene: 10. The V gene's germline CDR1 is LNHDA and CDR2 SQIVND (reference sequence). The CDR3 DNA is TGTGCCAGTAACGCAGGGGGAGTTGAGGCTTTCTTT. Encoded protein: CASNAGGVEAFF.